This passage covers 2 T cell receptor beta chains from one sample sequenced in a study of T-cell memory formation after mild COVID-19. TCRdb re-called the 5' RACE reads through MiXCR, storing one row per CDR3 protein. The sample shows roughly 620,000 distinct CDR3 sequences, roughly 18% of them seen only once. Sequenced material: PBMCs or a T cell subset sorted from them (not recorded which). The receptors here all came from an adult woman who had mild COVID-19 (a few samples of this study predate the infection). Cell type and time point are not known.

This chain connects TRBV6-5 to TRBJ2-5; 7 bases are shared with TRBD1. The CDR3 contains 17 residues. Trimming removed 7 bases from V and 0 bases from J; junction bases left unmatched: 14. Germline CDR1 and CDR2: MNHEY and SVGAGI. The CDR3 protein is CASTQGWPGGYQETQYF. The CDR3 DNA reads as TGTGCCAGCACCCAGGGGTGGCCAGGGGGATACCAAGAGACCCAGTACTTC.

The chain joins TRBV6-6 to TRBJ1-2, with TRBD1 matching over 9 bases. There are 16 residues in the CDR3. V was clipped by 2 bases and J by 1 base; unmatched bases: 5. Germline V gene data show CDR1 as MNHNY and CDR2 as SVGAGI (reference sequence). CDR3 nucleotides: TGTGCCAGCAGTTACACAGGGGGCGCGTTTAACTATGGCTACACCTTC. Encoded protein: CASSYTGGAFNYGYTF.